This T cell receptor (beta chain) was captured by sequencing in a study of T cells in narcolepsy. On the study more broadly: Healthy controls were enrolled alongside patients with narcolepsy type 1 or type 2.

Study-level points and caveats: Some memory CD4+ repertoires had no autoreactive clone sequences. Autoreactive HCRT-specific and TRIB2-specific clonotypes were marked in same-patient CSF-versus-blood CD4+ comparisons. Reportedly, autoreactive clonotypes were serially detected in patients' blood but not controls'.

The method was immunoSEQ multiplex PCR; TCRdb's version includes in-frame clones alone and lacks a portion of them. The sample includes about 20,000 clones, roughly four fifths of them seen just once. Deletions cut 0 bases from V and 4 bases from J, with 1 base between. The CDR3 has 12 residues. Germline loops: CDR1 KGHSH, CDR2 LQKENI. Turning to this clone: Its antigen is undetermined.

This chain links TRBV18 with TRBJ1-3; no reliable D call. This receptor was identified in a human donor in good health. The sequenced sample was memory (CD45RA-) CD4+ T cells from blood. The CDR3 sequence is CASSPPGNTIYF. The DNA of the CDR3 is TGTGCCAGCTCACCACCGGGAAACACCATATATTTT.